The 9 T cell receptor beta chains listed next were all sequenced from one sample in a study of Graves' ophthalmopathy and Graves' hyperthyroidism. RNA transcripts provided the template for amplifying TCR beta CDR3 regions. RT-PCR in the first round used HTBI primers; a second-round multiplex PCR followed. TCRdb independently ran MiXCR on the multiplex PCR reads; one entry per CDR3 protein. The sample carries roughly 700,000 distinct CDR3 sequences, 35% to 50% recorded once. Sequencing was carried out using peripheral blood. All receptors derive from an adult man with Graves' ophthalmopathy.

This clonotype was observed many times. V gene TRBV20-1 combines with J gene TRBJ1-1; tentatively, D is TRBD1 (6 bases). Trimming took off 6 bases at V and 6 bases at J, with 14 bases between the two ends. Germline V gene lookup returns CDR1 DFQATT and CDR2 SNEGSKA (reference sequence). The CDR3 sequence is 12 residues long. Here the CDR3 DNA reads TGCAGTGCCACAGGGAGATGGGCTGAAGCTTTCTTT. It is translated as CSATGRWAEAFF.

About this clonotype: The CDR3 ends on some other residue instead of the conserved phenylalanine or tryptophan, so this is likely a read error. The chain uses TRBV7-9 and TRBJ1-5, with 7 positions matching TRBD1. The CDR3 runs 13 residues. V lost 5 bases, J lost 5 bases, and 3 bases stayed unmatched. Germline V CDR1 and CDR2: SEHNR, FQNEAQ (reference sequence). For the CDR3, the DNA is TGTGCCAGCAGCCTCGACAGGGATCAGCCCCAGCATTCT. Its protein product is CASSLDRDQPQHS.

V gene TRBV25-1 combines with J gene TRBJ2-7; D remains unclear. The CDR3 runs to 10 residues. Germline CDR1 reads MGHDK; CDR2 reads SYGVNS. The V end was cut by 8 bases, the J end by 4 bases, with 6 bases between. CDR3 region: CASATYEQYF. The CDR3 DNA is TGTGCCAGCGCTACATACGAGCAGTACTTC.

The chain is built from TRBV6-1 and TRBJ2-7; the D gene is possibly TRBD1 (6 bases). The V and J ends lost 5 bases and 5 bases respectively, with 13 bases between them. Germline-derived CDR1 and CDR2 are MNHNS and SASEGT. This CDR3 is 13 amino acids long. Written as DNA, the CDR3 is TGTGCCAGCAGTTACAGGGTAGGAAACGAGCAGTACTTC. Its protein is CASSYRVGNEQYF.

This clonotype has ten or more counts. The chain links TRBV7-2 to TRBJ2-2; D unclear. The CDR3 consists of 13 residues. The germline V gene has CDR1 SGHTA and CDR2 FQGNSA. Trimming pared 5 bases from V and 6 bases from J, leaving 10 bases between. CDR3 bases: TGTGCCAGCAGCGGGGTTCGGTCCGGGGAGCTGTTTTTT. Encoded protein: CASSGVRSGELFF.

About this clonotype: Because it lacks the conserved phenylalanine or tryptophan at the end, this CDR3 is likely a read error. The rearrangement links TRBV12-3 or TRBV12-4 to TRBJ2-5; tentatively, D is TRBD1 (6 bases). The CDR3 loop spans 13 amino acids. Trimming cost V 6 bases and J 3 bases, with 11 bases left between them. The CDR3 region has the DNA TGTGCCAGCAGAGGCAGGGGAAAAGAGACCCAGTACCTC. It specifies CASRGRGKETQYL.

The V and J genes are TRBV20-1 and TRBJ1-2; D perhaps matches TRBD1 (5 bases). CDR1 is DFQATT, CDR2 SNEGSKA, per germline (reference sequence). V was cut by 5 bases and J by 12 bases, with 16 bases left in between. There are 11 residues in the CDR3. The CDR3, as DNA: TGCAGTGCTTGGGGGACTAGCGGACACACCTTC. Amino acids: CSAWGTSGHTF.

The chain combines TRBV2 with TRBJ2-2, with 9 bases matching TRBD1. CDR3 length: 15 amino acids. After removal of 6 bases from V and 2 bases from J, the junction contained 4 bases not matched to a gene. Germline V gene sequence: CDR1 SNHLY, CDR2 FYNNEI. CDR3 coding DNA: TGTGCCAGCAGAGGGACAGGGTTCAACACCGGGGAGCTGTTTTTT. Protein: CASRGTGFNTGELFF.

With regard to this clonotype: This may arise from a read error, as a much more abundant clone is one base away. The CDR3 DNA sequence: TGTGTCAGCAGGGGACGGACTGGGAATAATTCACCCCTCCACTTT. It encodes CVSRGRTGNNSPLHF. The rearrangement joins TRBV2 to TRBJ1-6, with a weak D call TRBD1 (6 bases). The CDR3 runs to 15 residues. In germline, CDR1 is SNHLY, CDR2 FYNNEI. The full variable domain, rest sourced from reference TRBV2 and TRBJ1-6, is EPEVTQTPSHQVTQMGQEVILRCVPISNHLYFYWYRQILGQKVEFLVSFYNNEISEKSEIFDDQFSVERPDGSNFTLKIRSTKLEDSAMYFCVSRGRTGNNSPLHFGNGTRLTVT.